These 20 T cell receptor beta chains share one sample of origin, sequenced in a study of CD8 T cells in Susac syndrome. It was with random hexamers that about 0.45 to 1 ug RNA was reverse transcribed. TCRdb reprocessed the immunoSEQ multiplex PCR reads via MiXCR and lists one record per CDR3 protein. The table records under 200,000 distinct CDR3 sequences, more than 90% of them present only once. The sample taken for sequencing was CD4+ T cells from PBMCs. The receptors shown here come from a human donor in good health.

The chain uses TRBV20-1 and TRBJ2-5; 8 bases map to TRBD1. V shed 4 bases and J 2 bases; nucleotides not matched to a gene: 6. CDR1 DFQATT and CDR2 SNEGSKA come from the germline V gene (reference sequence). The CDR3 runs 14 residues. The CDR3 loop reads CSATQGDLQETQYF. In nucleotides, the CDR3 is TGCAGTGCTACACAGGGGGACCTTCAAGAGACCCAGTACTTC.

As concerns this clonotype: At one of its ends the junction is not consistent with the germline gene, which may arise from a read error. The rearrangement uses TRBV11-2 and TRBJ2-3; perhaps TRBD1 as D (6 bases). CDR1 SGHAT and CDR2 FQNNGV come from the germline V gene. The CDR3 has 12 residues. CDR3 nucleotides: TGTGCCAGCAGCTTGTTGACAGGAGACGATTGTTTT. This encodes CASSLLTGDDCF.

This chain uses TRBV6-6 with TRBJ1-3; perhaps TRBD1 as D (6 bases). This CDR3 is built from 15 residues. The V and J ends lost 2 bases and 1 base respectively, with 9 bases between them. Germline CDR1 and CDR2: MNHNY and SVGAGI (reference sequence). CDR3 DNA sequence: TGTGCCAGCAGTTACACCGGACAGTCTGGAAACACCATATATTTT. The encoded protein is CASSYTGQSGNTIYF.

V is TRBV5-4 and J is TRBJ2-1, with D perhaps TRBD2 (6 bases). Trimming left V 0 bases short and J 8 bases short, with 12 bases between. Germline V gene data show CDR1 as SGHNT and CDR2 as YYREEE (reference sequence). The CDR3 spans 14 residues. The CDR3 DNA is TGTGCCAGCAGCTTGGCCGGGAGCCGACATGAGCAGTTCTTC. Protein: CASSLAGSRHEQFF. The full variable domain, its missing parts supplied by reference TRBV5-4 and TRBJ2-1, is ETGVTQSPTHLIKTRGQQVTLRCSSQSGHNTVSWYQQALGQGPQFIFQYYREEENGRGNFPPRFSGLQFPNYSSELNVNALELDDSALYLCASSLAGSRHEQFFGPGTRLTVL.

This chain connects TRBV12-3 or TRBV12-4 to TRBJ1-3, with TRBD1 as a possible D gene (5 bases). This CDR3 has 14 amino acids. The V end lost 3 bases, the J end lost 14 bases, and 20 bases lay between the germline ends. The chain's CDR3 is CASSLATASGGVYF. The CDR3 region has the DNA TGTGCCAGCAGTTTGGCTACGGCCAGTGGAGGGGTATATTTT.

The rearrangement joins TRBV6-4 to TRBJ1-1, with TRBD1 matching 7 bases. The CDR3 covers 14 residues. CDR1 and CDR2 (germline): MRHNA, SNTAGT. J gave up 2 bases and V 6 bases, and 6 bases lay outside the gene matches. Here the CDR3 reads CASRDTGENTEAFF. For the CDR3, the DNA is TGTGCCAGCAGGGATACAGGGGAAAACACTGAAGCTTTCTTT.

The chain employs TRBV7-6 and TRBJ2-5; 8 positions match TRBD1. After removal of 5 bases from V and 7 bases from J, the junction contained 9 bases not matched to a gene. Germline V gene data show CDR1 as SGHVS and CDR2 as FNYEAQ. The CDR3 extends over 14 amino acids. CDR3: CASSPRTGRTTQYF. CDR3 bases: TGTGCCAGCAGCCCCAGGACAGGGAGAACGACCCAGTACTTC.

The CDR3 region is CASSFAGTGNSPLHF. The CDR3 DNA is TGTGCCAGCAGCTTTGCCGGGACAGGGAATTCACCCCTCCACTTT. The chain carries TRBV7-9 and TRBJ1-6; TRBD1 matches at 9 bases. The CDR3 is 15 amino acids. Germline CDR1 and CDR2: SEHNR and FQNEAQ (reference sequence). The junction had 4 bases not matched to a gene; V was cut back by 3 bases and J by 7 bases.

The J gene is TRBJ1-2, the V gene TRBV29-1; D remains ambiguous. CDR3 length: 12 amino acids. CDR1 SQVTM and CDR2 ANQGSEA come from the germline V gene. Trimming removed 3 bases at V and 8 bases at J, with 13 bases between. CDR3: CSVEKAHGGYTF. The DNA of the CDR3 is TGCAGCGTTGAGAAAGCCCATGGCGGCTACACCTTC. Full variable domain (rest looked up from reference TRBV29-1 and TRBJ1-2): SAVISQKPSRDICQRGTSLTIQCQVDSQVTMMFWYRQQPGQSLTLIATANQGSEATYESGFVIDKFPISRPNLTFSTLTVSNMSPEDSSIYLCSVEKAHGGYTFGSGTRLTVV.

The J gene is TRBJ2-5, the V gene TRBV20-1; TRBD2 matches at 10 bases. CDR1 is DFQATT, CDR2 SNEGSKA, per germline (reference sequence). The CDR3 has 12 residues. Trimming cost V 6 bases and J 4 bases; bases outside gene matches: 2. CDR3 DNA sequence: TGCAGTGCGGTAGCGGGGGGAGAGACCCAGTACTTC. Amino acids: CSAVAGGETQYF.

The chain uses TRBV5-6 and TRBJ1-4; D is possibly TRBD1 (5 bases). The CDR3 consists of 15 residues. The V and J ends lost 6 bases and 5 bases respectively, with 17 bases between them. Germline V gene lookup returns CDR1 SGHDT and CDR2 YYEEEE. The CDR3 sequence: CASIQLGTENEKLFF. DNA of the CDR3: TGTGCCAGCATACAGCTTGGGACGGAGAATGAAAAACTGTTTTTT.

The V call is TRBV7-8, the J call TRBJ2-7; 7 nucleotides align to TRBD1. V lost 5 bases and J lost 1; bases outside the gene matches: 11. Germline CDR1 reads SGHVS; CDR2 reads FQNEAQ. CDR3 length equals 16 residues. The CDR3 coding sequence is TGTGCCAGCAGCCTAACACAGGGGTTTGAGTCCTACGAGCAGTACTTC. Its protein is CASSLTQGFESYEQYF.

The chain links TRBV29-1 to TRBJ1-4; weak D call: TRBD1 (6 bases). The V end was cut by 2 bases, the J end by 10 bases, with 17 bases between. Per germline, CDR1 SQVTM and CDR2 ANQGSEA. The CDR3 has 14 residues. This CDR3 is CSVESGAIVRKLFF. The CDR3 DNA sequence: TGCAGCGTTGAATCGGGGGCCATCGTACGAAAACTGTTTTTT.

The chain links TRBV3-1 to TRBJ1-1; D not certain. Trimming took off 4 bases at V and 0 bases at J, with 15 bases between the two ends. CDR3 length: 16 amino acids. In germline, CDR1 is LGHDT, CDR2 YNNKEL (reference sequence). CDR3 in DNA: TGTGCCAGCAGCCCTCCTCGGGTGCGCATGAACACTGAAGCTTTCTTT. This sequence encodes CASSPPRVRMNTEAFF.

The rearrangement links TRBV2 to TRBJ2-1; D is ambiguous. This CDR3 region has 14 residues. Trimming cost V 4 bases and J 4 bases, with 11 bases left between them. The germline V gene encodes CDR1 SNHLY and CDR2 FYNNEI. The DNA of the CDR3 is TGTGCCAGCAGTGTGGAGAAGTGGTACAATGAGCAGTTCTTC. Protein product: CASSVEKWYNEQFF.

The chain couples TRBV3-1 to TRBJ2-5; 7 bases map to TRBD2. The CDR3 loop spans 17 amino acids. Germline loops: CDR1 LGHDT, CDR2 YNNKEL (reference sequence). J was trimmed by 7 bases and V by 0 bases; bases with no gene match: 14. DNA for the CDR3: TGTGCCAGCAGCCAAGAAGCGGGGAACCGACCTTGGGTGACCCAGTACTTC. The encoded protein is CASSQEAGNRPWVTQYF.

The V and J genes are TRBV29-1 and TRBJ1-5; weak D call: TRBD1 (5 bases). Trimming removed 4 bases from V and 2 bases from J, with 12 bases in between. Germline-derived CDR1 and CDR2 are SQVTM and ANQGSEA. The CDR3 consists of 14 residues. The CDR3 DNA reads TGCAGCGTTGCAGCAGGGCTGGGCAATCAGCCCCAGCATTTT. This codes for CSVAAGLGNQPQHF.

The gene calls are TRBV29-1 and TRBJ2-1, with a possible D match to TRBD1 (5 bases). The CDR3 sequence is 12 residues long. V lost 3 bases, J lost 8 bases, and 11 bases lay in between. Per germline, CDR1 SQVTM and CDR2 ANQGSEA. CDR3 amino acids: CSVDPGNHEQFF. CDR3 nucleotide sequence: TGCAGCGTTGACCCAGGGAACCATGAGCAGTTCTTC.

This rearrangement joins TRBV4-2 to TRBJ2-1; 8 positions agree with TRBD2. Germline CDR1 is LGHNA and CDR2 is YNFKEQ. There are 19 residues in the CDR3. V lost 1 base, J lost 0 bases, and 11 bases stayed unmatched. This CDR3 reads CASSQGPGGKLSSYNEQFF. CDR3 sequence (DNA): TGTGCCAGCAGCCAAGGGCCGGGGGGGAAATTAAGCTCCTACAATGAGCAGTTCTTC.

The DNA for the CDR3 is TGCAGTGCTAGAGATCGGGCAGGGGGCCGGGAGACCCAGTACTTC. Encoded protein: CSARDRAGGRETQYF. The chain joins TRBV20-1 to TRBJ2-5, with 8 positions matching TRBD1. The length of the CDR3 is 15 residues. V gave up 0 bases and J gave up 5 bases; unmatched junction bases: 8. The germline CDR1 and CDR2 sequences are DFQATT and SNEGSKA (reference sequence).